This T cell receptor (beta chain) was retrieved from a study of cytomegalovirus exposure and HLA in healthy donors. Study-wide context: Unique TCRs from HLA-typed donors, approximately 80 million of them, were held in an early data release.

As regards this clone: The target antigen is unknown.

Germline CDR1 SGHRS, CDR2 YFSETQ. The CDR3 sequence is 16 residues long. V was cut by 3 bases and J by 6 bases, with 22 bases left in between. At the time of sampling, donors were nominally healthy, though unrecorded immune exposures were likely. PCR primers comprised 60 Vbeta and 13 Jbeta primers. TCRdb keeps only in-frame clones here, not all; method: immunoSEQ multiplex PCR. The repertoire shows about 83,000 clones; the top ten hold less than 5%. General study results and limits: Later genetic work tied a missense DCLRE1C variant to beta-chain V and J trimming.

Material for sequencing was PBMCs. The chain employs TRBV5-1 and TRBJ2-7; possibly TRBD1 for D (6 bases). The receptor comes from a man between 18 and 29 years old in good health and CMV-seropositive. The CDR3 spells CASSYKRQGGELEQYF. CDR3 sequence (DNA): TGCGCCAGCAGCTATAAGCGGCAAGGGGGAGAGCTCGAGCAGTACTTC.